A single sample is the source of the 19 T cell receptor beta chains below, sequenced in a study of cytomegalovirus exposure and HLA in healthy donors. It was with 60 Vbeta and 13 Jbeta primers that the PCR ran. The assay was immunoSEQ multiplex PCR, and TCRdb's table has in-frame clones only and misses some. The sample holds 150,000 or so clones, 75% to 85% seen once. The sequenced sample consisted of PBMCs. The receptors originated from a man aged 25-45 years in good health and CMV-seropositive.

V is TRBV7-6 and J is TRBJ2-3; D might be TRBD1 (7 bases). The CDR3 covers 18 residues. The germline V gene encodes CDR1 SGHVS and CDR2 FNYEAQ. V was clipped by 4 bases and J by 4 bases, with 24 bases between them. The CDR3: CASSSLGAAGGIADTQYF. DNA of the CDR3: TGTGCCAGCAGCTCACTAGGGGCGGCAGGGGGGATAGCAGATACGCAGTATTTT.

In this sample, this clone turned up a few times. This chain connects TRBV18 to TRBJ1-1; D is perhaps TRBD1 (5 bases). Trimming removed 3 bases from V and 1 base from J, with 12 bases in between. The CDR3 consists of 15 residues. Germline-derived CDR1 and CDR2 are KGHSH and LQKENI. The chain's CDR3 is CASSPLATENTEAFF. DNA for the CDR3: TGTGCCAGCTCACCCCTAGCGACAGAGAACACTGAAGCTTTCTTT. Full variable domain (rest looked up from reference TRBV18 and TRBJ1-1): NAGVMQNPRHLVRRRGQEARLRCSPMKGHSHVYWYRQLPEEGLKFMVYLQKENIIDESGMPKERFSAEFPKEGPSILRIQQVVRGDSAAYFCASSPLATENTEAFFGQGTRLTVV.

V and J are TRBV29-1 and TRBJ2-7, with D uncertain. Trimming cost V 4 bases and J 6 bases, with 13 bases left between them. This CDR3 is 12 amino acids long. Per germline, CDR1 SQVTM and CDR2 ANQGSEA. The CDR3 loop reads CSVVSAGREQYF. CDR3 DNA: TGCAGCGTTGTCTCGGCTGGGCGCGAGCAGTACTTC.

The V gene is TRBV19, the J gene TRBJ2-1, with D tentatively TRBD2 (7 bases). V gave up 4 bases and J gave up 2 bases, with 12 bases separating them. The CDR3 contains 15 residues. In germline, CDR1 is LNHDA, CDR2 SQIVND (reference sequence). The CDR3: CASSTSGDTYNEQFF. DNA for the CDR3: TGTGCCAGTAGTACCAGCGGGGACACCTACAATGAGCAGTTCTTC.

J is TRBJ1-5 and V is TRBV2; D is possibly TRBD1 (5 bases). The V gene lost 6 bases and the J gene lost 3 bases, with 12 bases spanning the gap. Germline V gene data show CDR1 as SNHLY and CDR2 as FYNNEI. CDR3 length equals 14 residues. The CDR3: CASSLTGVNQPQHF. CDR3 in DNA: TGTGCCAGCAGCCTCACAGGTGTCAATCAGCCCCAGCATTTT.

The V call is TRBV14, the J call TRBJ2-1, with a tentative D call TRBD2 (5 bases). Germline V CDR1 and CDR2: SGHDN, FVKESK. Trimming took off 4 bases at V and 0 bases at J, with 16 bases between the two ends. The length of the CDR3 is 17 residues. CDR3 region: CASSRRSGSSSYNEQFF. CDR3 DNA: TGTGCCAGCAGCCGTAGGTCGGGGAGCTCCTCCTACAATGAGCAGTTCTTC.

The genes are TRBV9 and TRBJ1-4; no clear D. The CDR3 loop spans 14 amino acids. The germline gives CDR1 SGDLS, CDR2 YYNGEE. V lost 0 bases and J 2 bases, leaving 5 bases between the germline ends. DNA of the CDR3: TGTGCCAGCAGCGTAGGAGGGACTAATGAAAAACTGTTTTTT. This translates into CASSVGGTNEKLFF.

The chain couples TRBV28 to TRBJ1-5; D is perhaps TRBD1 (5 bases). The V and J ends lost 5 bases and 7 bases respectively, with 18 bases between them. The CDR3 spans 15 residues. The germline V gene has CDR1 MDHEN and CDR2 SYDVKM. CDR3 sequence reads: CASSGPPQEGQPQHF. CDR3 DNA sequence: TGTGCCAGCAGTGGCCCCCCACAGGAAGGGCAGCCCCAGCATTTT.

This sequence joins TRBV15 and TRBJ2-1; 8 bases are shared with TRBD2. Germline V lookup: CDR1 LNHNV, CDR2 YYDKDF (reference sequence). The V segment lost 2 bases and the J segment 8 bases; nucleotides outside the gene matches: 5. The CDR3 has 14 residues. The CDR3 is CATSRRGGLDEQFF. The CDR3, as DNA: TGTGCCACCAGCAGACGGGGGGGCTTAGATGAGCAGTTCTTC.

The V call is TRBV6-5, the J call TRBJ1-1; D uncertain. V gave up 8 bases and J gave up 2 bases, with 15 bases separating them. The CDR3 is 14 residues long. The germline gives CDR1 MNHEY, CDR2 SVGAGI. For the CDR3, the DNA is TGTGCCAGCGCCAATATGAACAGCAACACTGAAGCTTTCTTT. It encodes CASANMNSNTEAFF.

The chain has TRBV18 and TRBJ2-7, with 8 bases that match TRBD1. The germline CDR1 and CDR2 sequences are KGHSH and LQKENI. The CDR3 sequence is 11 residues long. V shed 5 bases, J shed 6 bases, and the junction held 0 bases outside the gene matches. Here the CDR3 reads CASSTGGEQYF. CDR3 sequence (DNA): TGTGCCAGCTCAACAGGGGGCGAGCAGTACTTC.

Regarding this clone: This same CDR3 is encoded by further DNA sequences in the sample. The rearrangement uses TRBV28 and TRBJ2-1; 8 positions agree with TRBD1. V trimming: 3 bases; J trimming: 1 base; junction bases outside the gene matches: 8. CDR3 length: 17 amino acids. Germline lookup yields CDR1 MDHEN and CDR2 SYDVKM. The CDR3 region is CASSFLGQGRSYNEQFF. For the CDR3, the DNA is TGTGCCAGCAGTTTCCTCGGACAGGGACGTTCCTACAATGAGCAGTTCTTC.

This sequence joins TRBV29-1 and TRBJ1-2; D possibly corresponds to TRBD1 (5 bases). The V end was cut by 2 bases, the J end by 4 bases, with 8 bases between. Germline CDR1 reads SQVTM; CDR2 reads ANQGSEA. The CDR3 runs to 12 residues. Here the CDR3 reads CSVELQVYGYTF. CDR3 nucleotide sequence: TGCAGCGTTGAATTACAGGTCTATGGCTACACCTTC.

The CDR3 loop is CASSLGLAGAGELFF. In DNA, the CDR3 is TGTGCCAGCAGCCTCGGACTAGCGGGGGCCGGGGAGCTGTTTTTT. The chain has TRBV13 and TRBJ2-2; 13 bases agree with TRBD2. Germline CDR1 and CDR2: PRHDT and FYEKMQ (reference sequence). The CDR3 has 15 amino acids. The ends lost 5 bases at V and 6 bases at J; junction bases unmatched: 3.

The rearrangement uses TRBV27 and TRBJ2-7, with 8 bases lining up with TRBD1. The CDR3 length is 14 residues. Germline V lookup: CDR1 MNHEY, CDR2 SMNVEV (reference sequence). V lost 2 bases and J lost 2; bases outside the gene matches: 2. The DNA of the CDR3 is TGTGCCAGCAGTTTAGGACAGGGACCCTACGAGCAGTACTTC. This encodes CASSLGQGPYEQYF.

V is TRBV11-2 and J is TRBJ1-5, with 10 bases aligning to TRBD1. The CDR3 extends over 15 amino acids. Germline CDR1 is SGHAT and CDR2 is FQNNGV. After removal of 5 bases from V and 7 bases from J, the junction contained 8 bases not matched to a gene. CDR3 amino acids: CASSMGQGIWQPQHF. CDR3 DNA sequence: TGTGCCAGCAGCATGGGACAGGGGATTTGGCAGCCCCAGCATTTT.

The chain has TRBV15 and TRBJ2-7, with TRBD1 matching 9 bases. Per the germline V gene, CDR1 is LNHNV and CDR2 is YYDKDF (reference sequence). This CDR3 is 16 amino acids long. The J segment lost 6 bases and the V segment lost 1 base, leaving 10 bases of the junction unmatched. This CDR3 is CATSRGGDRASVEQYF. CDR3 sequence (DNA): TGTGCCACCAGCAGAGGGGGGGACAGGGCAAGTGTCGAGCAGTACTTC.

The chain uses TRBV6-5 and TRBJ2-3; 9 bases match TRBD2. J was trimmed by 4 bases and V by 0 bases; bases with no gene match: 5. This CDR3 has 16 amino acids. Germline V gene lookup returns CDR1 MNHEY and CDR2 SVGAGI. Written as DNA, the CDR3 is TGTGCCAGCAGTTACTCTAGCGGGAGCGGGTCAGATACGCAGTATTTT. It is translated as CASSYSSGSGSDTQYF.

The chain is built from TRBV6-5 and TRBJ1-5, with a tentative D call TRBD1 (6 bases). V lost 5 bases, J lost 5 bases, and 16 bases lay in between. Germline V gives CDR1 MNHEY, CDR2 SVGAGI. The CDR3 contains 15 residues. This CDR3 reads CASSPGGAVYQPQHF. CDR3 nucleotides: TGTGCCAGCAGTCCCGGGGGGGCGGTTTATCAGCCCCAGCATTTT.